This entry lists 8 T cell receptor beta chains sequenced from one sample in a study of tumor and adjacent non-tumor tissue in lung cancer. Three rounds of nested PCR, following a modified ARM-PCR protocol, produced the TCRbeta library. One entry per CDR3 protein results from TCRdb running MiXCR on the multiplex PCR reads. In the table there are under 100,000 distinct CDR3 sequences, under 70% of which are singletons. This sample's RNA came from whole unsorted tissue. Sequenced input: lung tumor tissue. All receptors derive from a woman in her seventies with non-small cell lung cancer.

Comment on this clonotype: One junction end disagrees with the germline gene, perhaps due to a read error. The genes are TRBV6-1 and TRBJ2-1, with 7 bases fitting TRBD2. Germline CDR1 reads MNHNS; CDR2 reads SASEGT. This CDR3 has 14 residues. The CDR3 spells CASSSGTTYNEQSF. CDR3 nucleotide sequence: TGTGCCAGCAGTAGTGGGACTACCTACAATGAGCAGTCCTTC.

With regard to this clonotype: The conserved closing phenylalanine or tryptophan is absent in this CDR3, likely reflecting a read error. For the CDR3, the DNA is TGCACCAGCAGCCCCACGGACAGGGGTCGGGAGACCCAGTACTTA. Protein product: CTSSPTDRGRETQYL. The chain recombines TRBV5-1 with TRBJ2-5, with 9 bases lining up with TRBD1. Per the germline V gene, CDR1 is SGHRS and CDR2 is YFSETQ. The CDR3 totals 15 residues.

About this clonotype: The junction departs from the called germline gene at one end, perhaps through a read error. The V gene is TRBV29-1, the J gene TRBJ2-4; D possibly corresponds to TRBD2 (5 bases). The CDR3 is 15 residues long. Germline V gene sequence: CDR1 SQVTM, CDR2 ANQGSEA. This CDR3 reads CGVAPRGLAKNIQYF. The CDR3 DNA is TGCGGCGTTGCCCCCCGAGGGCTGGCCAAAAACATTCAGTACTTC.

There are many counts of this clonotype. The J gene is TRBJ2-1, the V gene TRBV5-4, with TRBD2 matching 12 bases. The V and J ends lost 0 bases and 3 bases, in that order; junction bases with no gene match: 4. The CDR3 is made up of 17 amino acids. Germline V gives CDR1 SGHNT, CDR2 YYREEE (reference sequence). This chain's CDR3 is CASSLGGLAGVYNEQFF. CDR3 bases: TGTGCCAGCAGCTTGGGGGGACTAGCGGGCGTCTACAATGAGCAGTTCTTC.

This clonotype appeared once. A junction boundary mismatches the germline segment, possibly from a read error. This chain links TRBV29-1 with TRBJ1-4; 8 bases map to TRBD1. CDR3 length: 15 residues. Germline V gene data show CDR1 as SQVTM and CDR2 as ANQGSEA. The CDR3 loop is CSVEDAGGESEKLFF. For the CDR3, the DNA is TGCAGCGTTGAAGACGCAGGGGGCGAATCTGAAAAACTATTTTTT.

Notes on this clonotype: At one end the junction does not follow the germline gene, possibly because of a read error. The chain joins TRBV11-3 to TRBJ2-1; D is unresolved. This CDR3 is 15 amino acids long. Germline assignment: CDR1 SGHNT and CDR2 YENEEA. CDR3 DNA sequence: TGTGTCAGCAGCAGGACCGGGTCGTTATACAATGAGCAGTTCTTC. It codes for CVSSRTGSLYNEQFF. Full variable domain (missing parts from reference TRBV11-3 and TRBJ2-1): EAGVVQSPRYKIIEKKQPVAFWCNPISGHNTLYWYLQNLGQGPELLIRYENEEAVDDSQLPKDRFSAERLKGVDSTLKIQPAELGDSAVYLCVSSRTGSLYNEQFFGPGTRLTVL.

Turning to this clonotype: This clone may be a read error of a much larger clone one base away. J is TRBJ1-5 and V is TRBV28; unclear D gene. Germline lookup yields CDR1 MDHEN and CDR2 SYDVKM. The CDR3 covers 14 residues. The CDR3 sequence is CASSAGRTNQSQHF. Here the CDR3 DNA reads TGTGCCAGCAGCGCGGGCAGAACCAATCAGTCCCAGCATTTT.

CDR3 DNA sequence: TGCGCCAGCAGCCAAGATGAAGCGTTCATGCGGTACGAGCAGTACTTC. This encodes CASSQDEAFMRYEQYF. V gene TRBV4-1 combines with J gene TRBJ2-7; no clear D. V gave up 0 bases and J gave up 4 bases, with 16 bases separating them. The CDR3 is 16 residues long. CDR1 and CDR2 (germline): MGHRA, YSYEKL.